This TCR beta chain was profiled in a study of CD8 T cells in Susac syndrome. When the RNA was reverse transcribed, random hexamers were used with an input of roughly 0.45 to 1 ug. TCRdb fed the immunoSEQ multiplex PCR reads into MiXCR, producing one record per CDR3 protein. This table has approximately 120,000 distinct CDR3 sequences, around 91% appearing once. V dropped 4 bases and J dropped 6 bases, with 6 bases sitting between them. The CDR3 consists of 11 residues. Germline values: CDR1 GTSNPN, CDR2 SVGIG (reference sequence). This rearrangement joins TRBV30 to TRBJ2-2; D is uncertain. Sample: CD8+ T cells from PBMCs. This sequence was found in a human donor with multiple sclerosis. CDR3 in DNA: TGTGCCTGGATTTGGTCCGGGGAGCTGTTTTTT. It is translated as CAWIWSGELFF.